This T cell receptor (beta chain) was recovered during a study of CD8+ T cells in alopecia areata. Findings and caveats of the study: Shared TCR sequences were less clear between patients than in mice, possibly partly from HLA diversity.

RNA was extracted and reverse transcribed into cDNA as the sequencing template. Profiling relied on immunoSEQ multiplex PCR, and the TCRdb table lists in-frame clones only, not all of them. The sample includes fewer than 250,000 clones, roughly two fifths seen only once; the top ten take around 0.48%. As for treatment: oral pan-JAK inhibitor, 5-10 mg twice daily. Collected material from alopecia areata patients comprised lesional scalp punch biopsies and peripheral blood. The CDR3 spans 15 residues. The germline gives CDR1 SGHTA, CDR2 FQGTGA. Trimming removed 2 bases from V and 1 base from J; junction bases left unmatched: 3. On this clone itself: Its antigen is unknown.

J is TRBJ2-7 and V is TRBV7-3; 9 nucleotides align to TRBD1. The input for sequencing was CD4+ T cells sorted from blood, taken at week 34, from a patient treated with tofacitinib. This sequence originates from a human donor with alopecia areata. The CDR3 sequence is CASSLQQGASYEQYF. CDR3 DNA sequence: TGTGCCAGCAGCTTACAACAGGGGGCATCCTACGAGCAGTACTTC.